Sequencing of this TCR beta chain was carried out in a study of T cell changes during pregnancy in multiple sclerosis. Repertoires were generated with immunoSEQ multiplex PCR, while TCRdb's copy carries only in-frame clones and drops some. Here the sample spans 30,000 to 35,000 clones, roughly nine tenths being singletons. Trimming cost V 6 bases and J 7 bases, with 10 bases left between them. The CDR3 consists of 11 residues. CDR1 is SQVTM and CDR2 is ANQGSEA in the germline V gene. The chain is built from TRBV29-1 and TRBJ2-1; possible D gene TRBD2, 6 bases. The sample was CD8+ T cells from peripheral blood mononuclear cells, taken before pregnancy. The clonotype comes from a female donor with multiple sclerosis, enrolled in a pregnancy study. This chain's CDR3 is CSVASGNEQFF. The CDR3 DNA is TGCAGCGTGGCGAGCGGGAATGAGCAGTTCTTC.